This T cell receptor (beta chain) was obtained from a study of T cells in Graves' hyperthyroidism and ophthalmopathy. RNA transcripts were the template for amplifying TCR beta CDR3 regions. A first-round RT-PCR of the TCR CDR3 used the HTBI primer set. TCRdb reprocessed the multiplex PCR reads via MiXCR and lists one record per CDR3 protein. Here the sample spans just over 550,000 distinct CDR3 sequences, about half being singletons. Trimming shortened V by 3 bases and J by 5 bases, and 16 bases separated the two germline ends. Germline CDR1 SQVTM, CDR2 ANQGSEA. The CDR3 totals 14 residues. The sample was peripheral blood or thyroid tissue (not recorded which). The TCR sequence derives from a woman in her late teens or twenties with Graves' hyperthyroidism. The V and J genes are TRBV29-1 and TRBJ2-5; D is perhaps TRBD2 (6 bases). The CDR3 reads CSVEGEARRETQYF. The CDR3 nucleotides are TGCAGCGTTGAGGGGGAGGCCAGGAGGGAGACCCAGTACTTC.